What follows are 27 T cell receptor beta chains derived from one specimen sequenced in a study of blood T cell repertoires in COVID-19. Assay used: immunoSEQ multiplex PCR; TCRdb lists only in-frame clones, some missing. The sample consists of under 300,000 clones, approximately 80% of them appearing once. Specimen: PBMCs or T cells enriched from blood (not recorded which). The receptors were sampled from a middle-aged man who had recovered from COVID-19.

The gene calls are TRBV6-5 and TRBJ1-6; 9 nucleotides align to TRBD1. The V gene's germline CDR1 is MNHEY and CDR2 SVGAGI. Germline trimming cut 6 bases from V and 5 bases from J; bases unmatched to any gene: 2. The length of the CDR3 is 14 residues. DNA for the CDR3: TGTGCCAGCAGACGGGACAGGGATAATTCACCCCTCCACTTT. Translation gives CASRRDRDNSPLHF.

The rearrangement joins TRBV19 to TRBJ1-2, with D tentatively TRBD1 (6 bases). The germline CDR1 and CDR2 sequences are LNHDA and SQIVND (reference sequence). The CDR3 is made up of 13 amino acids. Trimming left V 7 bases short and J 9 bases short, with 18 bases between. In nucleotides, the CDR3 is TGTGCCAGTAAAACCAGGTCAGGGGAGCGCTACACCTTC. This encodes CASKTRSGERYTF.

This rearrangement joins TRBV14 to TRBJ2-3, with TRBD2 as a possible D gene (5 bases). The CDR3 is 14 residues long. CDR1 is SGHDN, CDR2 FVKESK, per germline. V was cut by 1 base and J by 3 bases, with 8 bases left in between. The CDR3 is CASSQAGSTDTQYF. The CDR3, as DNA: TGTGCCAGCAGCCAAGCGGGATCAACAGATACGCAGTATTTT. The entire variable domain, with the rest obtained from reference TRBV14 and TRBJ2-3, is as follows: EAGVTQFPSHSVIEKGQTVTLRCDPISGHDNLYWYRRVMGKEIKFLLHFVKESKQDESGMPNNRFLAERTGGTYSTLKVQPAELEDSGVYFCASSQAGSTDTQYFGPGTRLTVL.

The chain links TRBV29-1 to TRBJ2-5; perhaps TRBD2 as D (6 bases). This CDR3 is built from 16 residues. CDR1 is SQVTM, CDR2 ANQGSEA, per germline. Trimming left V 4 bases short and J 1 base short, with 19 bases between. This CDR3 is CSVVGGWGDPQETQYF. The CDR3 region has the DNA TGCAGCGTTGTGGGGGGATGGGGGGATCCCCAAGAGACCCAGTACTTC. Full variable domain (rest looked up from reference TRBV29-1 and TRBJ2-5): SAVISQKPSRDICQRGTSLTIQCQVDSQVTMMFWYRQQPGQSLTLIATANQGSEATYESGFVIDKFPISRPNLTFSTLTVSNMSPEDSSIYLCSVVGGWGDPQETQYFGPGTRLLVL.

Worth noting for this clone: Other DNA sequences in the same sample also yield this CDR3. J is TRBJ1-2 and V is TRBV28; the D gene is possibly TRBD1 (5 bases). This CDR3 is built from 13 residues. With 3 bases removed from V and 4 bases from J, the gap between germline ends came to 9 bases. CDR1 and CDR2 (germline): MDHEN, SYDVKM. The CDR3 sequence is CASSFGGAYGYTF. The CDR3 bases are TGTGCCAGCAGTTTTGGTGGGGCCTATGGCTACACCTTC.

The V and J genes are TRBV28 and TRBJ1-2; possible D gene TRBD1, 5 bases. V was cut by 4 bases and J by 4 bases, with 13 bases left in between. In germline, CDR1 is MDHEN, CDR2 SYDVKM. There are 14 residues in the CDR3. CDR3 DNA: TGTGCCAGCAGTTCCACCCTTGGGGCCTATGGCTACACCTTC. Translation: CASSSTLGAYGYTF.

This chain links TRBV6-5 with TRBJ2-2, with D hard to call. The CDR3 consists of 15 residues. The germline gives CDR1 MNHEY, CDR2 SVGAGI. The germline V and J ends were trimmed by 4 bases and 1 base, with 10 bases remaining between them. The CDR3 loop reads CASSFFPGNTGELFF. In nucleotides, the CDR3 is TGTGCCAGCAGTTTCTTTCCAGGGAACACCGGGGAGCTGTTTTTT.

The chain has TRBV7-2 and TRBJ1-5; possible D gene TRBD1, 5 bases. V was pared by 5 bases and J by 4 bases, with 9 bases between. This CDR3 is 13 amino acids long. Germline CDR1 and CDR2: SGHTA and FQGNSA. The CDR3 DNA reads TGTGCCAGCAGCCGTTCAGGGAATCAGCCCCAGCATTTT. Its protein product is CASSRSGNQPQHF.

The sample holds one count of this clone. J is TRBJ1-5 and V is TRBV19; D not certain. The CDR3 sequence is 14 residues long. Trimming pared 1 base from V and 6 bases from J, leaving 10 bases between. Germline CDR1 and CDR2: LNHDA and SQIVND (reference sequence). The DNA of the CDR3 is TGTGCCAGTAGTATAGTCGGACTCGGTCAGCCCCAGCATTTT. Translating it yields CASSIVGLGQPQHF.

In its sample, this clone was seen many times. The chain employs TRBV2 and TRBJ1-1; 7 nucleotides align to TRBD1. Germline CDR1 reads SNHLY; CDR2 reads FYNNEI. Trimming at V came to 5 bases and at J to 3 bases, leaving 0 bases not matched to a gene. CDR3 length equals 12 residues. Written as DNA, the CDR3 is TGTGCCAGCAGTACAGGGGACACTGAAGCTTTCTTT. It specifies CASSTGDTEAFF.

V is TRBV28 and J is TRBJ1-6; 9 bases are a match to TRBD1. The J segment lost 11 bases and the V segment lost 2 bases, leaving 7 bases of the junction unmatched. CDR1 and CDR2 from the germline V gene are MDHEN and SYDVKM. The CDR3 has 15 residues. CDR3 protein: CASSLPGQGATPLHF. The CDR3 nucleotides read TGTGCCAGCAGTTTACCGGGACAGGGTGCAACACCCCTCCACTTT.

This rearrangement joins TRBV9 to TRBJ2-7, with TRBD1 as a possible D gene (5 bases). Germline assignment: CDR1 SGDLS and CDR2 YYNGEE. The CDR3 length is 15 residues. With 0 bases removed from V and 0 bases from J, the gap between germline ends came to 10 bases. The CDR3, as DNA: TGTGCCAGCAGCGTAGGGAAGGGGCCCTCCTACGAGCAGTACTTC. This codes for CASSVGKGPSYEQYF.

This chain links TRBV14 with TRBJ2-7, with no clear D. From germline, CDR1 is SGHDN and CDR2 FVKESK. Trimming removed 0 bases from V and 6 bases from J, with 9 bases in between. The CDR3 runs 13 residues. The CDR3 DNA sequence: TGTGCCAGCAGCCAAGAAGAGACATTCGAGCAGTACTTC. Translating gives CASSQEETFEQYF.

The chain links TRBV2 to TRBJ1-1, with D unresolved. Germline loops: CDR1 SNHLY, CDR2 FYNNEI. With 3 bases removed from V and 6 bases from J, the gap between germline ends came to 14 bases. This CDR3 contains 14 residues. For the CDR3, the DNA is TGTGCCAGCAGTGAGTTTCGGAGGGTTGCTGAAGCTTTCTTT. This translates into CASSEFRRVAEAFF.

The V gene is TRBV7-3, the J gene TRBJ1-2, with 7 bases identical to TRBD1. The trim removed 6 bases at V and 4 bases at J, leaving 5 bases unmatched. Germline loops: CDR1 SGHTA, CDR2 FQGTGA. The CDR3 is made up of 13 amino acids. CDR3 residues: CASREGQSYGYTF. The CDR3 DNA sequence: TGTGCCAGCAGGGAGGGACAGTCCTATGGCTACACCTTC.

This CDR3 is CASSWSPLQGGEAFF. The DNA for the CDR3 is TGTGCCAGCAGTTGGTCCCCATTGCAGGGCGGTGAAGCTTTCTTT. This chain connects TRBV6-2 or TRBV6-3 to TRBJ1-1; D is possibly TRBD1 (5 bases). Trimming took 4 bases from V and 7 from J, leaving 19 bases between them. CDR3 length equals 15 residues. Germline CDR1 is MNHEY and CDR2 is SVGEGT.

This clone was recorded once. This chain's CDR3 is CASSPGTGRQPQHF. The CDR3 DNA reads TGTGCCAGCAGCCCTGGGACAGGGCGGCAGCCCCAGCATTTT. The chain employs TRBV28 and TRBJ1-5; TRBD1 matches 9 bases. The CDR3 runs to 14 residues. Germline CDR1 reads MDHEN; CDR2 reads SYDVKM. Unmatched junction bases numbered 7, after V lost 6 bases and J lost 7 bases.

The genes are TRBV2 and TRBJ1-5, with 7 bases identical to TRBD1. The CDR3 is 13 residues long. J gave up 5 bases and V 8 bases, and 6 bases lay outside the gene matches. In germline, CDR1 is SNHLY, CDR2 FYNNEI. The CDR3 DNA reads as TGTGCCAGCGGGACAGAAGGCGATCAGCCCCAGCATTTT. This gives the protein CASGTEGDQPQHF.

The chain couples TRBV7-8 to TRBJ2-3; 8 positions agree with TRBD2. This CDR3 spans 16 amino acids. Germline V gene data show CDR1 as SGHVS and CDR2 as FQNEAQ. With V trimmed by 1 base and J by 1 base, 4 bases remained unmatched. CDR3 in DNA: TGTGCCAGCAGCTTAGGAAGAGCGGGAGGCACAGATACGCAGTATTTT. It is translated as CASSLGRAGGTDTQYF.

The chain has TRBV29-1 and TRBJ1-1; tentatively, D is TRBD1 (5 bases). V dropped 6 bases and J dropped 1 base, with 12 bases sitting between them. The CDR3 is 13 residues long. The germline V gene encodes CDR1 SQVTM and CDR2 ANQGSEA. The DNA of the CDR3 is TGCAGCGTGGGCCGTGACAGGAACACTGAAGCTTTCTTT. This codes for CSVGRDRNTEAFF. Filled out from reference TRBV29-1 and TRBJ1-1, the complete variable domain reads SAVISQKPSRDICQRGTSLTIQCQVDSQVTMMFWYRQQPGQSLTLIATANQGSEATYESGFVIDKFPISRPNLTFSTLTVSNMSPEDSSIYLCSVGRDRNTEAFFGQGTRLTVV.

The chain recombines TRBV28 with TRBJ1-4; possible D gene TRBD1, 6 bases. The CDR3 sequence is 15 residues long. Trimming left V 6 bases short and J 4 bases short, with 15 bases between. CDR1 is MDHEN, CDR2 SYDVKM, per germline. CDR3 region: CASSYTGSNNEKLFF. The DNA for the CDR3 is TGTGCCAGCAGCTATACAGGGTCAAATAATGAAAAACTGTTTTTT.

The V call is TRBV9, the J call TRBJ1-2; D is undetermined. Germline assignment: CDR1 SGDLS and CDR2 YYNGEE. CDR3 size: 15 residues. Trimming cost V 0 bases and J 1 base, with 10 bases left between them. The CDR3 loop is CASSVVRDFNYGYTF. DNA of the CDR3: TGTGCCAGCAGCGTAGTTCGGGATTTTAACTATGGCTACACCTTC.

The count of this clone is one. V and J are TRBV7-2 and TRBJ2-1, with 11 positions matching TRBD2. The J segment lost 8 bases and the V segment lost 5 bases, leaving 5 bases of the junction unmatched. Germline CDR1 reads SGHTA; CDR2 reads FQGNSA. The CDR3 is 14 amino acids. CDR3 nucleotides: TGTGCCAGCAGCCCGGGACTAGCGGTCGATGAGCAGTTCTTC. Translation gives CASSPGLAVDEQFF.

The chain joins TRBV3-1 (or the pseudogene TRBV3-2) to TRBJ2-7; D gene uncertain. This CDR3 is built from 12 residues. Germline V gives CDR1 LGHDT, CDR2 YNNKEL (reference sequence). Trimming pared 1 base from V and 3 bases from J, leaving 4 bases between. CDR3 loop: CASSQGSYEQYF. The CDR3 coding sequence is TGTGCCAGCAGCCAAGGCAGCTACGAGCAGTACTTC.

The genes are TRBV24-1 and TRBJ2-2; weak D call: TRBD2 (6 bases). This CDR3 has 16 amino acids. With 9 bases removed from V and 2 bases from J, the gap between germline ends came to 18 bases. Germline V gives CDR1 KGHDR, CDR2 SFDVKD. CDR3 sequence (DNA): TGTGCCACCGGCTCCGGAGGGATTGTTAACACCGGGGAGCTGTTTTTT. It yields the protein CATGSGGIVNTGELFF.

This clone was seen repeatedly, ten times or more. The chain has TRBV5-1 and TRBJ2-4, with D perhaps matching TRBD1 (7 bases). The germline V gene encodes CDR1 SGHRS and CDR2 YFSETQ. V was clipped by 4 bases and J by 7 bases, with 15 bases between them. The CDR3 is 14 residues long. The CDR3 loop reads CASSTGEEGNIQYF. In DNA form, the CDR3 reads TGCGCCAGCAGCACAGGGGAGGAGGGGAACATTCAGTACTTC.

The chain uses TRBV12-3 or TRBV12-4 and TRBJ1-5, with a weak D call TRBD1 (6 bases). Trimming took 5 bases from V and 3 from J, leaving 8 bases between them. CDR3 size: 13 residues. The DNA for the CDR3 is TGTGCCAGCAGTGGACAGCCCAATCAGCCCCAGCATTTT. This gives the protein CASSGQPNQPQHF.